This T cell receptor beta chain was identified in a study of spatial heterogeneity in lung cancer. Study background: PBMC samples from follow-up, where available, were sequenced a median of roughly two years after resection. Detection consistently captured more beta-chain sequences than alpha-chain sequences. Whole-study findings and limits: Compared with follow-up, resection was when ubiquitous expanded tumor TCRs appeared in blood more.

On this clonotype itself: As yet, its antigen is unknown.

Described time point: blood at routine non-recurrence follow-up after resection. Each TCR cDNA molecule bore a unique molecular identifier. Via MiXCR, TCRdb re-called the 5' RACE reads, giving one row per CDR3 protein. This table has under 150,000 distinct CDR3 sequences, roughly 10% appearing once. Germline CDR1 and CDR2: SGHAT and FQNNGV. Trimming shortened V by 5 bases and J by 7 bases, and 6 bases separated the two germline ends. The CDR3 covers 11 residues. This chain joins TRBV11-2 and TRBJ2-1; D is ambiguous. This specimen was PBMCs, taken at follow-up. This clonotype was obtained from a female donor with early-stage non-small cell lung cancer. CDR3: CASSNGNEQFF. CDR3 nucleotides: TGTGCCAGCAGCAATGGGAATGAGCAGTTCTTC.